This T cell receptor beta chain is from a study of blood T cell repertoires in COVID-19. At the level of the study: The United States, Italy and Spain provided the acute and convalescent COVID-19 samples. The cDNA or gDNA used as material had been derived from T cells, B-cell-depleted T cells, or PBMCs.

Original analysis: Nucleated cell number was recorded as an estimate derived from reference gene primer amplification. The data were produced by immunoSEQ multiplex PCR, yet TCRdb's version contains in-frame clones alone and is incomplete. V and J calls and clone size come straight from that table; D and trimming were deduced from the DNA. Among approximately 80,000 clones listed, about 76% were seen once. The CDR3 length is 15 residues. With 6 bases clipped from V and 3 bases from J, the junction kept 9 bases outside the gene matches. The germline CDR1 and CDR2 sequences are MDHEN and SYDVKM. This chain uses TRBV28 with TRBJ2-7, with 9 bases fitting TRBD1. Sequenced input: peripheral blood. This sequence originates from a man older than 75 with acute or convalescent COVID-19. CDR3 in DNA: TGTGCCAGCAGCTCTACCGGGGGACAGGGCTACGAGCAGTACTTC. As protein: CASSSTGGQGYEQYF.